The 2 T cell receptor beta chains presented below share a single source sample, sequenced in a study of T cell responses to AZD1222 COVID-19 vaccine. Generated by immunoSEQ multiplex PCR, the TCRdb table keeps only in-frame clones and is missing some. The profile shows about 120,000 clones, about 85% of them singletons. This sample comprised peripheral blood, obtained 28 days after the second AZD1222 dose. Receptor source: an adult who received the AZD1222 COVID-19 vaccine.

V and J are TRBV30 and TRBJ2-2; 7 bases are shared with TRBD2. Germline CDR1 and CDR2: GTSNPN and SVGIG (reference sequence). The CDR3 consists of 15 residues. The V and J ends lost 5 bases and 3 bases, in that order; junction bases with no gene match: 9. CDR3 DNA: TGTGCCTGGGGCATGGCGGGGAGGGACACCGGGGAGCTGTTTTTT. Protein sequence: CAWGMAGRDTGELFF.

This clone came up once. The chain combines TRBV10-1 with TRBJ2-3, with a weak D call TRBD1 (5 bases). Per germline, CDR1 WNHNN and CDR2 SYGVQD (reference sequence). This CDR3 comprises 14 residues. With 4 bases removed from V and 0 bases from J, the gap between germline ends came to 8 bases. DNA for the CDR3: TGCGCCAGCAGTGGACAGACTAGCACAGATACGCAGTATTTT. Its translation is CASSGQTSTDTQYF.